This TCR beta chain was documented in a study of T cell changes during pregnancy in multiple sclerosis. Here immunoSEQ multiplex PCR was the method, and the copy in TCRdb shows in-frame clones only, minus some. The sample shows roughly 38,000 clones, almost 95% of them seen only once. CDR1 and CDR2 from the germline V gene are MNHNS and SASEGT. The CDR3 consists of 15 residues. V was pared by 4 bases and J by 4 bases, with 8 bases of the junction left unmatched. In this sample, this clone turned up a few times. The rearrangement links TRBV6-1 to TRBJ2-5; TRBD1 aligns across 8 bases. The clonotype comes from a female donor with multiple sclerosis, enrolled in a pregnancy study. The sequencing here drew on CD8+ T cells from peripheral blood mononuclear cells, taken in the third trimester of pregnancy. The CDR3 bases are TGTGCCAGCAGTGGTGGGGCAGGGGGCTCAGAGACCCAGTACTTC. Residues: CASSGGAGGSETQYF.